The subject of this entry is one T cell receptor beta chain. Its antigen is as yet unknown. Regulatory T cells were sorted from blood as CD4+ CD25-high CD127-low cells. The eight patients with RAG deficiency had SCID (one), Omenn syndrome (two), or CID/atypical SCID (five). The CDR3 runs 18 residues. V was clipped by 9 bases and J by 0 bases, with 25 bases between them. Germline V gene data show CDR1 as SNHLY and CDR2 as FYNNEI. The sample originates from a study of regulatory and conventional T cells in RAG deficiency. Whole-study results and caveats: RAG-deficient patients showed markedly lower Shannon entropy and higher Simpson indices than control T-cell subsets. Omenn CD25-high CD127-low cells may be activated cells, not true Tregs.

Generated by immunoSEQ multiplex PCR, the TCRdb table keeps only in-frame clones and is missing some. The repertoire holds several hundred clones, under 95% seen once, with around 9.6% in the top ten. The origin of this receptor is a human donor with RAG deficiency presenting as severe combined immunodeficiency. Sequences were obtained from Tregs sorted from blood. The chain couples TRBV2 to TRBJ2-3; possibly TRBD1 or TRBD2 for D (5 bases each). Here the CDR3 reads CARDGGGPKKPSTDTQYF. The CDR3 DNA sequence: TGTGCCAGGGACGGTGGGGGACCGAAGAAACCTAGCACAGATACGCAGTATTTT.